These 3 T cell receptor beta chains were all obtained from the same sample, sequenced in a study of spatial heterogeneity in lung cancer. Study results and caveats: Tumor mutation counts were tracked by expanded intratumoral alpha and beta TCR counts.

For these receptors, no antigen is known. The time point: sample taken at primary tumor resection. MiXCR, run by TCRdb on the 5' RACE reads, gives a single entry per CDR3 protein. Of about 2,900 distinct CDR3 sequences listed, 3.5% to 5.5% are singletons. The sequencing here drew on lung tumor tissue, taken at surgery. These receptors all come from a female donor with early-stage non-small cell lung cancer.

By frequency in the sample, this clonotype is medium-sized. The chain employs TRBV7-2 and TRBJ2-1; either TRBD1 or TRBD2 may fit D (6 bases each). CDR3 size: 15 residues. Trimming shortened V by 4 bases and J by 2 bases, and 12 bases separated the two germline ends. Germline lookup yields CDR1 SGHTA and CDR2 FQGNSA. In DNA form, the CDR3 reads TGTGCCAGCAGCTCAGGAGGGGGGACCTACAATGAGCAGTTCTTC. This translates into CASSSGGGTYNEQFF.

This clonotype appeared many times. The rearrangement uses TRBV3-1 and TRBJ2-4; 13 nucleotides match TRBD2. This CDR3 has 17 residues. J gave up 0 bases and V 4 bases, and 3 bases lay outside the gene matches. The germline CDR1 and CDR2 sequences are LGHDT and YNNKEL (reference sequence). CDR3 loop: CASSRTSGGLAKNIQYF. The CDR3 DNA is TGTGCCAGCAGCCGGACTAGCGGGGGCTTAGCCAAAAACATTCAGTACTTC.

This clonotype rates as medium-sized. The chain is built from TRBV9 and TRBJ2-3; D is uncertain. Germline CDR1 and CDR2: SGDLS and YYNGEE. Trimming left V 2 bases short and J 2 bases short, with 15 bases between. The CDR3 is made up of 16 amino acids. The CDR3 sequence: CASSVKPGAATDTQYF. Here the CDR3 DNA reads TGTGCCAGCAGCGTCAAGCCAGGTGCCGCCACAGATACGCAGTATTTT. The full variable domain, its missing parts supplied by reference TRBV9 and TRBJ2-3, is DSGVTQTPKHLITATGQRVTLRCSPRSGDLSVYWYQQSLDQGLQFLIQYYNGEERAKGNILERFSAQQFPDLHSELNLSSLELGDSALYFCASSVKPGAATDTQYFGPGTRLTVL.